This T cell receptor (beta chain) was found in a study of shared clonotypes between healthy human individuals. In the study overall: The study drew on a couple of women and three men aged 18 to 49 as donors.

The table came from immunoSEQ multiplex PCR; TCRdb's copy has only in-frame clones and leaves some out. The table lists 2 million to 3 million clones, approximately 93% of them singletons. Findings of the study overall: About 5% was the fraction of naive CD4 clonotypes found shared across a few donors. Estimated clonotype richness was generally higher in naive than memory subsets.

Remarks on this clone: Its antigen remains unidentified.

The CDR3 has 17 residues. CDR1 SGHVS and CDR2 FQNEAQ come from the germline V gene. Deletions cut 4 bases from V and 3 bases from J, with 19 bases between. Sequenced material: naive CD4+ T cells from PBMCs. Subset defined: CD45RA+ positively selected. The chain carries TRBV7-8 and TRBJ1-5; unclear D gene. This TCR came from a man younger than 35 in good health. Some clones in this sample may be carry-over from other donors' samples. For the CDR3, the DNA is TGTGCCAGCAGCTCATCCCTTCTGGAGCTGATCAATCAGCCCCAGCATTTT. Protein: CASSSSLLELINQPQHF.